A single sample gave rise to the 17 T cell receptor beta chains below, sequenced in a study of tissue T cells after allogeneic stem cell transplantation. The time point is: mouse harvest day 14 after allogeneic transplant. Each mouse received 10^7 T-cell-depleted marrow cells plus 10^6 splenic CD5+ T cells by tail vein. Sequenced by immunoSEQ multiplex PCR; TCRdb stores in-frame clones only, minus some. The data contain thousands of clones, about a third of them singletons. Specimen: skin. Receptors originate from a female BALB/c mouse given C57BL/6 T cells with graft-versus-host disease after an allogeneic hematopoietic cell transplant.

Comments on this clone: Gene names refer to mouse genes. Read coverage stops 1 residue before the CDR3 terminus; the germline J gene supplies the remainder. The chain joins TRBV26 to TRBJ2-7; the match to TRBD2 covers 10 bases. Germline CDR1 is KGHPV and CDR2 is FQNQEV (reference sequence). The CDR3 has 15 residues. After removal of 4 bases from V and 0 bases from J, the junction contained 3 bases not matched to a gene. The CDR3 DNA, read in part, is TGTGCCAGCAGTCGAGGGACTGGGGTCTCCTATGAACAGTAC. This codes for CASSRGTGVSYEQY. The complete CDR3 protein is CASSRGTGVSYEQYF.

This clone was observed a single time. Gene labels here are mouse ones. The read finishes 1 residue shy of the CDR3 end, and the germline J gene is used to complete it. The V and J genes are TRBV26 and TRBJ1-6, with no clear D. TRBJ1-6 is an ORF, and what it does is uncertain. Germline V gene data show CDR1 as KGHPV and CDR2 as FQNQEV (reference sequence). V dropped 4 bases and J dropped 4 bases, with 8 bases sitting between them. The CDR3 contains 14 residues. CDR3 amino acids: CASSRQTYNSPLYF. CDR3 bases read: TGTGCCAGCAGTCGGCAAACTTATAATTCGCCCCTCTAC.

In regard to this clone: Genes here carry mouse names. The CDR3 protein is CASSLAGGAETLYF. The DNA read from the CDR3 is TGTGCCAGCAGCTTAGCTGGGGGGGCGGAAACGCTGTAT. The chain combines TRBV3 with TRBJ2-3; 9 bases are a match to TRBD2. Coverage ceases 1 residue before the CDR3 finishes, and the germline J gene fills in the end. After removal of 0 bases from V and 6 bases from J, the junction contained 1 base not matched to a gene. The V gene's germline CDR1 is SNHLY and CDR2 FYNGKV (reference sequence). CDR3 size: 14 residues.

By share, this clone ranks as medium-sized. Gene names and germline refer to mouse. The read halts 1 residue ahead of the CDR3 end, with the missing end drawn from the germline J gene. The chain has TRBV12-2 and TRBJ2-2; TRBD2 agrees at 7 bases. Germline CDR1 SGHLS, CDR2 HYDKME. Germline trimming cut 0 bases from V and 0 bases from J; bases unmatched to any gene: 0. This CDR3 has 15 amino acids. CDR3 sequence: CASSLGGANTGQLYF. Partial CDR3 DNA: TGTGCCAGCTCTCTCGGGGGGGCAAACACCGGGCAGCTCTAC.

Judged by abundance, this clone is large. Genes and germline are mouse. Read coverage stops 1 residue before the CDR3 terminus; the germline J gene supplies the remainder. This chain links TRBV13-3 with TRBJ2-4, with TRBD1 as a possible D gene (6 bases). The CDR3 is made up of 16 amino acids. Germline V lookup: CDR1 NNHDY, CDR2 SYVADS. Trimming left V 1 base short and J 0 bases short, with 12 bases between. The CDR3 spells CASSDPTGYSQNTLYF. The sequenced part of the CDR3 DNA is TGTGCCAGCAGTGATCCTACAGGGTATAGTCAAAACACCTTGTAC.

With regard to this clone: Mouse names are used for the genes. The read halts 1 residue ahead of the CDR3 end, with the missing end drawn from the germline J gene. The rearrangement links TRBV16 to TRBJ2-5; TRBD1 might be the D (5 bases). Germline CDR1 is SGHSA and CDR2 is FRNQAP. V dropped 0 bases and J dropped 2 bases, with 6 bases sitting between them. The CDR3 sequence is 14 residues long. The CDR3 sequence: CASSLEGVQDTQYF. The CDR3 DNA, read in part, is TGTGCAAGCAGCTTAGAAGGGGTCCAAGACACCCAGTAC.

As to this clone: Germline and genes: mouse. Read data end 1 residue before the CDR3 end; the end is taken from the germline J gene. The chain uses TRBV26 and TRBJ2-7; 7 positions agree with TRBD1. Germline CDR1 and CDR2: KGHPV and FQNQEV (reference sequence). V shed 5 bases, J shed 4 bases, and the junction held 2 bases outside the gene matches. The CDR3 totals 12 residues. The part of the CDR3 DNA that was read is TGTGCCAGCAGTAGGGACAGATATGAACAGTAC. Translated: CASSRDRYEQY. The whole CDR3 sequence is CASSRDRYEQYF. The full variable domain, rest sourced from reference TRBV26 and TRBJ2-7, is NSKVIQTPRYLVKGQGQKAKMRCIPEKGHPVVFWYQQNKNNEFKFLINFQNQEVLQQIDMTEKRFSAECPSNSPCSLEIQSSEAGDSALYLCASSRDRYEQYFGPGTRLTVL.

A word on this clone: Gene names and germline refer to mouse. The read ends 1 residue before the CDR3 terminus; that terminus is restored from the germline J gene. This chain links TRBV3 with TRBJ2-4; TRBD2 matches at 7 bases. The CDR3 length is 14 residues. The germline CDR1 and CDR2 sequences are SNHLY and FYNGKV (reference sequence). V shed 2 bases and J 3 bases; nucleotides not matched to a gene: 2. The covered CDR3 bases are TGTGCCAGCAGCTTATTCTGGGGGCAAAACACCTTGTAC. The encoded protein is CASSLFWGQNTLY. The whole CDR3 reads CASSLFWGQNTLYF.

Sample share makes this clone large (0.1 to 1%). Germline and genes here are mouse. The read terminates 1 residue before the CDR3 end, so the remaining end is supplied by the germline J gene. The sample carries other DNA sequences with the same CDR3. V usage is TRBV26 and J usage is TRBJ2-2, with D uncertain. CDR1 and CDR2 from the germline V gene are KGHPV and FQNQEV (reference sequence). V was clipped by 0 bases and J by 5 bases, with 4 bases between them. The CDR3 has 13 amino acids. This CDR3 is CASSLSGTGQLYF. The sequenced part of the CDR3 DNA is TGTGCCAGCAGTCTGTCGGGGACCGGGCAGCTCTAC.

With respect to this clone: Here the gene names and germline are mouse. Partial CDR3 DNA: TGTGCCAGCAGTATAGACAGACAAGACACCCAGTAC. This sequence encodes CASSIDRQDTQY. The entire CDR3 protein reads CASSIDRQDTQYF. The chain employs TRBV19 and TRBJ2-5; D uncertain. The CDR3 is cut off 1 residue early in the read; its end comes from the germline J gene. Trimming left V 0 bases short and J 3 bases short, with 5 bases between. This CDR3 has 13 residues. Per germline, CDR1 FNHDT and CDR2 SITEND (reference sequence). The whole variable domain, filled in from reference TRBV19 and TRBJ2-5, reads GGIITQTPKFLIGQEGQKLTLKCQQNFNHDTMYWYRQDSGKGLRLIYYSITENDLQKGDLSEGYDASREKKSSFSLTVTSAQKNEMAVFLCASSIDRQDTQYFGPGTRLLVL.

By its share, this clone is medium-sized. All gene names here are mouse names. Coverage ceases 1 residue before the CDR3 finishes, and the germline J gene fills in the end. The gene calls are TRBV31 and TRBJ2-5, with 7 bases that match TRBD1. CDR3 length: 15 amino acids. Germline V gene data show CDR1 as GKSSPN and CDR2 as SITVG. The trim removed 3 bases at V and 5 bases at J, leaving 11 bases unmatched. Here the CDR3 reads CAWSPYRDSGDTQYF. The DNA read from the CDR3 is TGTGCCTGGAGCCCATATCGGGACAGTGGAGACACCCAGTAC.

With regard to this clone: Gene names and germline match the mouse. The DNA ends 1 residue before the CDR3 does, and the rest of the CDR3 is filled in from the germline J gene. The chain uses TRBV26 and TRBJ2-3, with D perhaps matching TRBD1 (6 bases). The germline gives CDR1 KGHPV, CDR2 FQNQEV (reference sequence). This CDR3 has 15 amino acids. Trimming cost V 3 bases and J 2 bases, with 12 bases left between them. CDR3 DNA, as far as it was read: TGTGCCAGCAGTCTTCGGGCAGGGGTTGCAGAAACGCTGTAT. Its translation: CASSLRAGVAETLY. The full-length CDR3 reads as CASSLRAGVAETLYF.

A remark on this clone: The genes and germline here are from mouse. The CDR3 end falls 1 residue outside the read, so it is completed with the germline J gene. The same CDR3 is also encoded by other DNA sequences in this sample. The chain recombines TRBV26 with TRBJ2-1; the D is unclear. The CDR3 has 13 residues. Germline assignment: CDR1 KGHPV and CDR2 FQNQEV (reference sequence). Trimming removed 4 bases at V and 1 base at J, with 5 bases between. This CDR3 reads CASSRQNYAEQFF. The sequenced CDR3 bases are TGTGCCAGCAGTCGCCAGAACTATGCTGAGCAGTTC.

On this clone itself: Genes here carry mouse names. The read ends 1 residue shy of where the CDR3 ends; the end is completed using the germline J gene. The rearrangement joins TRBV26 to TRBJ2-2; possible D gene TRBD1, 5 bases. Germline V lookup: CDR1 KGHPV, CDR2 FQNQEV (reference sequence). The CDR3 contains 16 residues. The ends were cut back, 0 bases at V and 0 bases at J, with 8 bases in the middle. The CDR3: CASSLSKTANTGQLYF. CDR3 DNA, as far as it was read: TGTGCCAGCAGTCTGTCGAAGACAGCAAACACCGGGCAGCTCTAC.

Regarding this clone: The germline and genes are mouse ones. CDR3 DNA (partial): TGTGCCAGCAGGGCCGGGGGTCAAAACACCTTGTAC. This translates into CASRAGGQNTLY. The complete CDR3 sequence is CASRAGGQNTLYF. V is TRBV13-3 and J is TRBJ2-4; no firm D call. The CDR3 end is not reached by the read, which stops 1 residue before it; the germline J gene fills it in. With 5 bases removed from V and 1 base from J, the gap between germline ends came to 8 bases. CDR3 length: 13 residues. Germline V gene sequence: CDR1 NNHDY, CDR2 SYVADS.

Details on this clone: Any gene name here is a mouse gene name. The read terminates 1 residue before the CDR3 end, so the remaining end is supplied by the germline J gene. This chain uses TRBV19 with TRBJ1-5; tentatively, D is TRBD1 (5 bases). The V end lost 1 base, the J end lost 3 bases, and 8 bases lay between the germline ends. CDR1 is FNHDT, CDR2 SITEND, per germline (reference sequence). This CDR3 has 14 residues. The CDR3 is CASSIKGPNQAPLF. CDR3 DNA (partial): TGTGCCAGCAGTATAAAGGGGCCCAACCAGGCTCCGCTT.

This clone was recorded a few times. Any gene name here is a mouse gene name. The read is 1 residue too short to cover the CDR3 end, so that end is filled in from the germline J gene. V and J are TRBV19 and TRBJ1-2; tentative D call: TRBD1 (6 bases). V gave up 1 base and J gave up 2 bases, with 12 bases separating them. CDR3 size: 15 residues. Germline CDR1 and CDR2: FNHDT and SITEND (reference sequence). The CDR3 is CASSIRNRANSDYTF. The DNA read from the CDR3 is TGTGCCAGCAGTATAAGGAACAGGGCTAACTCCGACTACACC.